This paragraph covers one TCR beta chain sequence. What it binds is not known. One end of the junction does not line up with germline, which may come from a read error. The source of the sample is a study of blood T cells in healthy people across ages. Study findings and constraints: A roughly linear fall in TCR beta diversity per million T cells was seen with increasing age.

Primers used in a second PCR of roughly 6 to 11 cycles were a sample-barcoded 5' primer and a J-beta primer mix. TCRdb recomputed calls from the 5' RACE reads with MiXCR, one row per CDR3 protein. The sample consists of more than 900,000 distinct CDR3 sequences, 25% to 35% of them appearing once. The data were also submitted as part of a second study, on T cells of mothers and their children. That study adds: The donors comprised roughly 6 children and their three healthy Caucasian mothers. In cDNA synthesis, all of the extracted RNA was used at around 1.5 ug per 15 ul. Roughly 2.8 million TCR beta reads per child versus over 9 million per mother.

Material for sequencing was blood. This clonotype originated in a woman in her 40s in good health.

The CDR3 reads CASNLGILRGGSYNSPLHF. The CDR3 bases are TGTGCCAGCAATTTAGGAATACTCCGCGGAGGGAGCTATAATTCACCCCTCCACTTT. This chain links TRBV28 with TRBJ1-6; D unclear. CDR1 MDHEN and CDR2 SYDVKM come from the germline V gene. The CDR3 is made up of 19 amino acids.